The present T cell receptor beta chain was sequenced within a study of CD8 T cells in ankylosing spondylitis. This clonotype showed up just a few times. Its antigen is currently unknown. Study-wide findings and caveats: What appeared characteristic of ankylosing spondylitis blood was a TCR beta motif of several highly homologous variants. Several of the motif variants were reported before in synovial fluid and blood from reactive arthritis.

Trimming cost V 2 bases and J 5 bases; bases outside gene matches: 10. Germline assignment: CDR1 MGHDK and CDR2 SYGVNS. CDR3 length: 17 amino acids. Quantitative barcoded 5'-RACE was used to prepare TCR beta libraries. Via MiXCR, TCRdb re-called the 5' RACE reads, giving one row per CDR3 protein. The sample holds fewer than 500,000 distinct CDR3 sequences; about 24% are singletons and the top ten take 0.89%. This chain connects TRBV25-1 to TRBJ2-2, with 8 bases aligning to TRBD1. The specimen was blood, either unsorted or a sorted T cell fraction (not recorded which). The clonotype originates from a male donor with ankylosing spondylitis. The CDR3 bases are TGTGCCAGCAGTGAAGGTGGACAGGGAAAACGGACCGGGGAGCTGTTTTTT. This sequence encodes CASSEGGQGKRTGELFF.